The 26 T cell receptor beta chains below all came from one sample that was sequenced in a study of blood T cells in healthy people across ages. The use of a sample-barcoded 5' primer and a J-beta primer mix characterized a second PCR of about 7 to 12 cycles. TCRdb called the 5' RACE reads again in MiXCR, with one record for every CDR3 protein. The table includes about 570,000 distinct CDR3 sequences, approximately 25% detected once. Sequencing was carried out using blood. Source of these receptors: a woman between 65 and 79 years old in good health.

The V and J genes are TRBV12-3 or TRBV12-4 and TRBJ2-7; TRBD1 agrees at 9 bases. The length of the CDR3 is 14 residues. V shed 7 bases and J 5 bases; nucleotides not matched to a gene: 9. The CDR3 region has the DNA TGTGCCAGCACCTGGAAGGACAGGGGACACGAGCAGTACTTC. Protein sequence: CASTWKDRGHEQYF.

V gene TRBV28 combines with J gene TRBJ1-2; TRBD1 matches 9 bases. This CDR3 is 12 amino acids long. V lost 5 bases, J lost 6 bases, and 1 base stayed unmatched. Per the germline V gene, CDR1 is MDHEN and CDR2 is SYDVKM. CDR3 sequence (DNA): TGTGCCAGCAGTCGGACAGGGGATGGCTACACCTTC. Encoded protein: CASSRTGDGYTF.

The chain links TRBV28 to TRBJ1-3; 7 bases line up with TRBD1. The CDR3 has 17 amino acids. Germline loops: CDR1 MDHEN, CDR2 SYDVKM. The V segment lost 4 bases and the J segment 4 bases; nucleotides outside the gene matches: 13. The DNA for the CDR3 is TGTGCCAGCAGTTCCGCAGCGACAGGGATCCTCGGAAACACCATATATTTT. Its protein is CASSSAATGILGNTIYF.

This clonotype has just a few counts. CDR3 sequence reads: CASRATGAMETQYF. In DNA form, the CDR3 reads TGCGCCAGCAGAGCGACAGGGGCGATGGAGACCCAGTACTTC. The genes are TRBV5-1 and TRBJ2-5; 8 nucleotides match TRBD1. With V trimmed by 5 bases and J by 5 bases, 8 bases remained unmatched. The CDR3 sequence is 14 residues long. In germline, CDR1 is SGHRS, CDR2 YFSETQ.

For this clonotype: The junction shows a germline mismatch at one end, possibly a read error. The chain couples TRBV7-2 to TRBJ2-5, with D tentatively TRBD1 (6 bases). Looked up from germline, CDR1 is SGHTA and CDR2 is FQGNSA. The CDR3 contains 15 residues. The CDR3 loop is CANSLRGTKEETQYF. As DNA, the CDR3 is TGTGCCAACAGCTTAAGAGGGACAAAAGAAGAGACCCAGTACTTC.

In the case of this clonotype: Since the CDR3 does not end with the conserved phenylalanine or tryptophan, this likely comes from a read error. The V and J genes are TRBV7-2 and TRBJ2-3; D possibly corresponds to TRBD2 (7 bases). This CDR3 has 16 amino acids. The germline V and J ends were trimmed by 2 bases and 4 bases, with 16 bases remaining between them. In germline, CDR1 is SGHTA, CDR2 FQGNSA. CDR3 in DNA: TGTGCCAGCAGCTTAAGGTCGGGGGGCCAAGCAGATACGCAGTATGTT. This gives the protein CASSLRSGGQADTQYV.

The chain employs TRBV29-1 and TRBJ1-1; D gene unclear. V was cut by 7 bases and J by 7 bases, with 22 bases left in between. In germline, CDR1 is SQVTM, CDR2 ANQGSEA. This CDR3 is 14 amino acids long. This chain's CDR3 is CSARQRRTLSEAFF. The CDR3, as DNA: TGCAGCGCCCGCCAACGTCGTACCCTCAGTGAAGCTTTCTTT.

The chain combines TRBV19 with TRBJ2-5; a weak D match, TRBD2 (6 bases). This CDR3 contains 18 residues. The V gene's germline CDR1 is LNHDA and CDR2 SQIVND (reference sequence). The germline V and J ends were trimmed by 2 bases and 0 bases, with 19 bases remaining between them. CDR3 amino acids: CASSITLGTSSYQETQYF. The DNA of the CDR3 is TGTGCCAGTAGTATAACGTTAGGGACTTCCTCGTACCAAGAGACCCAGTACTTC.

The chain links TRBV7-9 to TRBJ2-6, with D possibly being TRBD1 (5 bases). Germline-derived CDR1 and CDR2 are SEHNR and FQNEAQ (reference sequence). The CDR3 consists of 16 residues. V was pared by 5 bases and J by 1 base, with 12 bases between. CDR3 amino acids: CASSPSAGSGANVLTF. Here the CDR3 DNA reads TGTGCCAGCAGCCCCTCTGCAGGGTCTGGGGCCAACGTCCTGACTTTC.

This chain uses TRBV7-6 with TRBJ2-1; 10 nucleotides line up with TRBD1. The end of the DNA aligns better with TRBJ2-7, so the J call may be wrong. CDR1 SGHVS and CDR2 FNYEAQ come from the germline V gene. This CDR3 is built from 18 residues. The chain's CDR3 is CASSIRQGAGTRYYEQYF. The DNA of the CDR3 is TGTGCCAGCAGCATCCGACAGGGGGCAGGGACCCGCTACTACGAGCAGTACTTC.

The gene calls are TRBV29-1 and TRBJ1-4; D is ambiguous. Trimming took off 7 bases at V and 4 bases at J, with 7 bases between the two ends. Per germline, CDR1 SQVTM and CDR2 ANQGSEA. CDR3 size: 11 residues. CDR3 nucleotide sequence: TGCAGCGGACACGATAATGAAAAACTGTTTTTT. Encoded protein: CSGHDNEKLFF. Combining the CDR3 with reference TRBV29-1 and TRBJ1-4 gives the whole variable domain SAVISQKPSRDICQRGTSLTIQCQVDSQVTMMFWYRQQPGQSLTLIATANQGSEATYESGFVIDKFPISRPNLTFSTLTVSNMSPEDSSIYLCSGHDNEKLFFGSGTQLSVL.

This clonotype was seen a handful of times. J is TRBJ2-5 and V is TRBV3-1, with D perhaps matching TRBD2 (7 bases). Trimming shortened V by 4 bases and J by 1 base, and 22 bases separated the two germline ends. The CDR3 is 18 residues long. The germline V gene has CDR1 LGHDT and CDR2 YNNKEL (reference sequence). CDR3 sequence (DNA): TGTGCCAGCAGCCCCCCATGGGGAACGGGGGGCATCCAAGAGACCCAGTACTTC. As protein: CASSPPWGTGGIQETQYF.

The V call is TRBV5-1, the J call TRBJ1-1; D is perhaps TRBD1 (5 bases). This CDR3 region has 14 residues. Trimming removed 4 bases from V and 1 base from J, with 11 bases in between. Germline V gene lookup returns CDR1 SGHRS and CDR2 YFSETQ. CDR3 sequence (DNA): TGCGCCAGCAGCCTACAGACAGAGAACACTGAAGCTTTCTTT. The encoded protein is CASSLQTENTEAFF.

The table lists this clonotype with a few counts. This chain joins TRBV6-2 or TRBV6-3 and TRBJ1-5; 9 bases fit TRBD1. V trimming: 6 bases; J trimming: 7 bases; junction bases outside the gene matches: 16. This CDR3 is 17 amino acids long. The germline CDR1 and CDR2 sequences are MNHEY and SVGEGT. The CDR3 DNA sequence: TGTGCCAGCAGGGGGGCCGATACAGGGGGCTTCGAACAGCCCCAGCATTTT. Translated: CASRGADTGGFEQPQHF.

This clonotype was detected once. The V gene is TRBV20-1, the J gene TRBJ2-5, with 10 positions matching TRBD2. CDR1 is DFQATT, CDR2 SNEGSKA, per germline (reference sequence). The CDR3 is 15 amino acids. Trimming cost V 3 bases and J 0 bases; bases outside gene matches: 4. The CDR3 nucleotides are TGCAGTGCTAGCTGTACTAGCGGGGACCAAGAGACCCAGTACTTC. Its protein is CSASCTSGDQETQYF.

This clonotype was found a few times. This chain joins TRBV2 and TRBJ2-1; TRBD1 aligns across 8 bases. The CDR3 totals 13 residues. With 1 base clipped from V and 9 bases from J, the junction kept 2 bases outside the gene matches. Germline V CDR1 and CDR2: SNHLY, FYNNEI. The CDR3 DNA reads as TGTGCCAGCAGTGAAGAGGGACAGGCTGAGCAGTTCTTC. Protein product: CASSEEGQAEQFF.

Worth noting for this clonotype: Mismatch with germline at one junction end may stem from a read error. The chain couples TRBV6-2 or TRBV6-3 to TRBJ1-2; D not resolved. Per germline, CDR1 MNHEY and CDR2 SVGEGT. There are 13 residues in the CDR3. The chain's CDR3 is CASSQRAGYGYAF. DNA of the CDR3: TGTGCCAGCAGCCAAAGGGCAGGCTATGGCTACGCCTTC.

About this clonotype: One end of the junction varies from germline; a read error may be responsible. The chain recombines TRBV5-1 with TRBJ2-2; 7 bases are shared with TRBD2. Germline CDR1 is SGHRS and CDR2 is YFSETQ. This CDR3 is built from 14 residues. In DNA form, the CDR3 reads TGCGCCAGCATGGAGCGGGGCCACCCCGGGGAGCGGTTTTTT. Its translation is CASMERGHPGERFF.

This clonotype was seen a handful of times. This rearrangement joins TRBV3-1 to TRBJ2-5; 9 bases are shared with TRBD2. The DNA end favors TRBJ2-1, so the J call may be wrong. The length of the CDR3 is 13 residues. Looked up from germline, CDR1 is LGHDT and CDR2 is YNNKEL (reference sequence). The CDR3 here is CASSGAGGFEQFF. The CDR3 bases are TGTGCCAGCTCCGGGGCGGGGGGGTTCGAGCAGTTCTTC.

The rearrangement links TRBV29-1 to TRBJ2-5, with D possibly TRBD2 on 6 matching bases. The CDR3 sequence is 14 residues long. The germline CDR1 and CDR2 sequences are SQVTM and ANQGSEA. V shed 3 bases and J shed 1 base, with 12 bases lying between them. CDR3 residues: CSVDKRAVQETQYF. DNA for the CDR3: TGCAGCGTTGATAAGCGGGCGGTCCAAGAGACCCAGTACTTC.

The chain is built from TRBV5-1 and TRBJ1-5; TRBD1 matches at 7 bases. Per germline, CDR1 SGHRS and CDR2 YFSETQ. The CDR3 is 15 residues long. Trimming cost V 1 base and J 5 bases; bases outside gene matches: 6. CDR3: CASSLTGVGDQPQHF. The CDR3 DNA follows: TGCGCCAGCAGCTTGACAGGGGTTGGTGATCAGCCCCAGCATTTT.

The V and J genes are TRBV7-2 and TRBJ2-7, with 8 nucleotides matching TRBD1. V lost 1 base and J lost 5; bases outside the gene matches: 10. CDR1 SGHTA and CDR2 FQGNSA come from the germline V gene. This CDR3 is 16 amino acids long. The CDR3 DNA reads as TGTGCCAGCAGCTTAGACAGGGGGACCTTCGGCCACGAGCAGTACTTC. This gives the protein CASSLDRGTFGHEQYF.

This clonotype was counted only a few times. V gene TRBV20-1 combines with J gene TRBJ1-2; perhaps TRBD1 as D (6 bases). Germline V CDR1 and CDR2: DFQATT, SNEGSKA (reference sequence). V shed 6 bases and J shed 11 bases, with 19 bases lying between them. The CDR3 sequence is 12 residues long. This CDR3 is CSAPVQTGAYTF. CDR3 DNA: TGCAGTGCCCCAGTTCAGACGGGGGCTTACACCTTC.

The chain uses TRBV6-5 and TRBJ1-2; D call uncertain. The CDR3 totals 16 residues. Trimming took 0 bases from V and 0 from J, leaving 11 bases between them. The germline V gene has CDR1 MNHEY and CDR2 SVGAGI. CDR3 protein: CASSYSGTLANYGYTF. The DNA of the CDR3 is TGTGCCAGCAGTTACTCTGGCACGCTAGCTAACTATGGCTACACCTTC.

The genes are TRBV3-1 and TRBJ2-2; 11 nucleotides line up with TRBD2. The junction had 7 bases not matched to a gene; V was cut back by 1 base and J by 6 bases. Per germline, CDR1 LGHDT and CDR2 YNNKEL (reference sequence). The CDR3 spans 17 residues. The CDR3 DNA follows: TGTGCCAGCAGCCAAGGTGAACTAGCGGGAGTCTCCGGGGAGCTGTTTTTT. This sequence encodes CASSQGELAGVSGELFF.

This clonotype was counted at least ten times. CDR3 loop: CASSRQGDQTQYF. In nucleotides, the CDR3 is TGTGCCAGCTCACGACAGGGGGATCAGACCCAGTACTTC. V gene TRBV27 combines with J gene TRBJ2-5, with 9 positions matching TRBD1. Unmatched junction bases numbered 7, after V lost 8 bases and J lost 6 bases. Germline V CDR1 and CDR2: MNHEY, SMNVEV (reference sequence). This CDR3 contains 13 residues.